These 32 T cell receptor beta chains were all obtained from the same sample, sequenced in a study of shared clonotypes between healthy human individuals. Profiling relied on immunoSEQ multiplex PCR, and the TCRdb table lists in-frame clones only, not all of them. This table has hundreds of thousands of clones, 92% appearing once. Naive CD8 cells were CD45RO-negative, positively selected for CCR7, excluding terminally differentiated effector memory CD45RA+ cells. The sequenced sample was naive CD8+ T cells sorted from blood. The receptors originated from a man younger than 40 in good health.

The chain carries TRBV27 and TRBJ1-5; 8 bases align to TRBD1. Looked up from germline, CDR1 is MNHEY and CDR2 is SMNVEV (reference sequence). The V gene end was trimmed by 4 bases and the J gene end by 6 bases; junction bases not matched to a gene: 8. This CDR3 spans 15 amino acids. CDR3 in amino acids: CASSYGQGPGQPQHF. Written as DNA, the CDR3 is TGTGCCAGCAGTTACGGACAGGGCCCTGGTCAGCCCCAGCATTTT.

The rearrangement uses TRBV11-2 and TRBJ1-4; no clear D gene. The V gene's germline CDR1 is SGHAT and CDR2 FQNNGV. This CDR3 comprises 18 residues. Trimming pared 2 bases from V and 1 base from J, leaving 17 bases between. For the CDR3, the DNA is TGTGCCAGCAGCTTATATTTTTCGGGGATCGGAACTAATGAAAAACTGTTTTTT. Its protein product is CASSLYFSGIGTNEKLFF.

The chain has TRBV28 and TRBJ1-1; D unresolved. V lost 1 base, J lost 5 bases, and 11 bases lay in between. Germline V gene data show CDR1 as MDHEN and CDR2 as SYDVKM. CDR3 length: 14 residues. Here the CDR3 DNA reads TGTGCCAGCAGTTTATTCTCCCTTCGGACTGAAGCTTTCTTT. Its protein is CASSLFSLRTEAFF.

The chain recombines TRBV2 with TRBJ1-4; D is undetermined. CDR1 and CDR2 from the germline V gene are SNHLY and FYNNEI. CDR3 size: 15 residues. V lost 5 bases and J lost 2, with 12 bases in between. The chain's CDR3 is CASSSGPGTNEKLFF. The DNA of the CDR3 is TGTGCCAGCAGTTCCGGACCAGGCACTAATGAAAAACTGTTTTTT.

The chain links TRBV7-9 to TRBJ2-7, with D unresolved. The CDR3 is made up of 17 amino acids. Looked up from germline, CDR1 is SEHNR and CDR2 is FQNEAQ (reference sequence). The V end was cut by 5 bases, the J end by 0 bases, with 20 bases between. CDR3: CASSPRAIGRSSYEQYF. The CDR3 DNA reads as TGTGCCAGCAGCCCCCGGGCGATCGGTCGTAGCTCCTACGAGCAGTACTTC.

Worth noting for this clone: This CDR3 is also generated by other DNA sequences in the sample. The rearrangement links TRBV29-1 to TRBJ2-1, with TRBD1 matching 7 bases. J gave up 0 bases and V 6 bases, and 2 bases lay outside the gene matches. CDR3 length: 13 residues. Per germline, CDR1 SQVTM and CDR2 ANQGSEA. The CDR3 is CSVTGSSYNEQFF. CDR3 nucleotide sequence: TGCAGCGTGACAGGGAGCTCCTACAATGAGCAGTTCTTC.

The chain uses TRBV5-4 and TRBJ1-1; D ambiguous. V was pared by 2 bases and J by 9 bases, with 11 bases between. CDR1 is SGHNT, CDR2 YYREEE, per germline (reference sequence). The CDR3 runs 12 residues. In nucleotides, the CDR3 is TGTGCCAGCAGCTTCAACGCAGAGAAAGCTTTCTTT. Translating it yields CASSFNAEKAFF.

The chain uses TRBV19 and TRBJ2-1; perhaps TRBD2 as D (5 bases). Trimming cost V 6 bases and J 9 bases, with 6 bases left between them. The CDR3 loop spans 10 amino acids. Germline V gives CDR1 LNHDA, CDR2 SQIVND (reference sequence). The CDR3 region is CASRAGEQFF. The CDR3 bases are TGTGCCAGTAGGGCGGGTGAGCAGTTCTTC.

This chain connects TRBV10-3 to TRBJ2-3, with a weak D call TRBD2 (5 bases). The CDR3 contains 17 residues. Deletions cut 2 bases from V and 2 bases from J, with 17 bases between. Germline assignment: CDR1 ENHRY and CDR2 SYGVKD. The CDR3 region has the DNA TGTGCCATCAGTGAGCCCTCTAGTGAGCGGTTCACAGATACGCAGTATTTT. This codes for CAISEPSSERFTDTQYF.

The CDR3 sequence: CASSDLGTGLAGANVLTF. DNA for the CDR3: TGTGCCAGCAGTGATTTAGGGACAGGCCTAGCTGGGGCCAACGTCCTGACTTTC. The V call is TRBV2, the J call TRBJ2-6; the match to TRBD1 covers 8 bases. This CDR3 contains 18 residues. The germline CDR1 and CDR2 sequences are SNHLY and FYNNEI. V shed 3 bases, J shed 2 bases, and the junction held 9 bases outside the gene matches.

This clone was recorded once. The chain uses TRBV28 and TRBJ1-3; TRBD1 agrees at 7 bases. The trim removed 5 bases at V and 0 bases at J, leaving 7 bases unmatched. Germline CDR1 reads MDHEN; CDR2 reads SYDVKM. CDR3 length equals 16 residues. This CDR3 is CASSIDRAISGNTIYF. CDR3 DNA: TGTGCCAGCAGTATCGACAGGGCCATCTCTGGAAACACCATATATTTT.

The gene calls are TRBV27 and TRBJ2-1; D is unclear. Per the germline V gene, CDR1 is MNHEY and CDR2 is SMNVEV (reference sequence). V lost 8 bases to trimming and J lost 6 bases, with 5 bases between them. This CDR3 has 10 residues. The CDR3 DNA follows: TGTGCCAGCGGGTTCAATGAGCAGTTCTTC. Translating gives CASGFNEQFF.

This rearrangement joins TRBV7-9 to TRBJ1-4; perhaps TRBD1 as D (6 bases). Per germline, CDR1 SEHNR and CDR2 FQNEAQ (reference sequence). V was clipped by 2 bases and J by 8 bases, with 6 bases between them. This CDR3 contains 12 residues. The CDR3 is CASSLQGEKLFF. Here the CDR3 DNA reads TGTGCCAGCAGCTTACAGGGGGAAAAACTGTTTTTT.

The chain recombines TRBV7-9 with TRBJ2-7; D unresolved. The CDR3 loop spans 13 amino acids. Trimming cost V 2 bases and J 7 bases, with 12 bases left between them. Germline loops: CDR1 SEHNR, CDR2 FQNEAQ (reference sequence). CDR3 amino acids: CASSLQAVGEQYF. The CDR3 DNA reads as TGTGCCAGCAGCTTACAAGCCGTGGGGGAGCAGTACTTC.

This chain uses TRBV4-1 with TRBJ1-2, with D unclear. Trimming stripped 4 bases from V and 4 bases from J, with 22 bases between. The CDR3 is 17 amino acids. CDR1 is MGHRA, CDR2 YSYEKL, per germline. The CDR3 DNA is TGCGCCAGCAGCCCACTCGGTGTAGGGAATCCAGCCTATGGCTACACCTTC. Protein sequence: CASSPLGVGNPAYGYTF.

The chain uses TRBV6-6 and TRBJ1-4; TRBD1 is a possible D gene (5 bases). Germline V gene sequence: CDR1 MNHNY, CDR2 SVGAGI (reference sequence). The CDR3 totals 15 residues. V was clipped by 4 bases and J by 5 bases, with 14 bases between them. The CDR3 DNA reads as TGTGCCAGCAGTTCTAGGGACTTAGAGAATGAAAAACTGTTTTTT. Translated, it gives CASSSRDLENEKLFF.

The chain links TRBV27 to TRBJ1-5, with D possibly being TRBD1 (6 bases). Germline values: CDR1 MNHEY, CDR2 SMNVEV (reference sequence). V lost 9 bases to trimming and J lost 4 bases, with 13 bases between them. This CDR3 region has 13 residues. In DNA, the CDR3 is TGTGCCAGTAGGACAGCTGTAAATCAGCCCCAGCATTTT. Amino acids: CASRTAVNQPQHF.

The CDR3 sequence: CASSLAMRSNTGELFF. The CDR3 DNA sequence: TGTGCCAGCAGCTTAGCCATGAGGTCGAACACCGGGGAGCTGTTTTTT. The V call is TRBV13, the J call TRBJ2-2, with D unresolved. Germline V lookup: CDR1 PRHDT, CDR2 FYEKMQ (reference sequence). CDR3 length: 16 residues. The germline V and J ends were trimmed by 1 base and 0 bases, with 9 bases remaining between them.

The CDR3, as DNA: TGTGCCAGTAGTGCCACCCGGTCGAGGAACACTGAAGCTTTCTTT. It encodes CASSATRSRNTEAFF. The chain employs TRBV19 and TRBJ1-1, with D hard to call. V lost 5 bases, J lost 1 base, and 14 bases lay in between. CDR3 length equals 15 residues. Germline V gives CDR1 LNHDA, CDR2 SQIVND (reference sequence).

V gene TRBV4-2 combines with J gene TRBJ2-3; 7 bases are shared with TRBD2. With 0 bases clipped from V and 2 bases from J, the junction kept 2 bases outside the gene matches. The CDR3 totals 15 residues. CDR1 is LGHNA, CDR2 YNFKEQ, per germline. The CDR3 loop is CASSQEGGSTDTQYF. The DNA for the CDR3 is TGTGCCAGCAGCCAAGAGGGGGGGTCCACAGATACGCAGTATTTT.

The chain links TRBV9 to TRBJ2-3; D is ambiguous. The germline gives CDR1 SGDLS, CDR2 YYNGEE. The CDR3 consists of 15 residues. The V and J ends lost 4 bases and 4 bases respectively, with 16 bases between them. DNA of the CDR3: TGTGCCAGCAGCTCAACGACAAGTGCGGCAGATACGCAGTATTTT. Its translation is CASSSTTSAADTQYF.

The genes are TRBV14 and TRBJ2-3; D is unclear. The V and J ends lost 2 bases and 0 bases respectively, with 12 bases between them. Germline lookup yields CDR1 SGHDN and CDR2 FVKESK. The CDR3 is 16 amino acids. CDR3: CASSQIDGGSTDTQYF. Written as DNA, the CDR3 is TGTGCCAGCAGCCAAATCGACGGCGGCAGCACAGATACGCAGTATTTT.

The chain is built from TRBV15 and TRBJ1-1; a possible D gene is TRBD1 (6 bases). Germline CDR1 is LNHNV and CDR2 is YYDKDF (reference sequence). The length of the CDR3 is 13 residues. V was pared by 1 base and J by 7 bases, with 10 bases between. The CDR3 is CATSRGQADEAFF. CDR3 nucleotide sequence: TGTGCCACCAGCAGAGGACAGGCAGATGAAGCTTTCTTT.

The chain couples TRBV6-1 to TRBJ1-1, with D perhaps matching TRBD1 (6 bases). This CDR3 spans 15 amino acids. Germline V gives CDR1 MNHNS, CDR2 SASEGT. Between the trimmed V and J ends, which lost 2 bases and 1 base, there was a span of 11 bases. The CDR3 DNA follows: TGTGCCAGCAGTGAAATTTGGACAGCGAACACTGAAGCTTTCTTT. Protein product: CASSEIWTANTEAFF.

Only one count was recorded for this clone. Within the sample, other DNA sequences also encode this same CDR3. The chain recombines TRBV11-2 with TRBJ2-7; D gene uncertain. The CDR3 has 12 amino acids. Germline V lookup: CDR1 SGHAT, CDR2 FQNNGV. The V end was cut by 0 bases, the J end by 2 bases, with 2 bases between. The chain's CDR3 is CASSLETYEQYF. The CDR3 DNA is TGTGCCAGCAGCTTAGAGACCTACGAGCAGTACTTC.

The rearrangement uses TRBV5-6 and TRBJ2-7; D gene unclear. Germline CDR1 and CDR2: SGHDT and YYEEEE. CDR3 length: 11 amino acids. V lost 1 base, J lost 3 bases, and 2 bases lay in between. Written as DNA, the CDR3 is TGTGCCAGCAGCTTGTACTACGAGCAGTACTTC. This sequence encodes CASSLYYEQYF.

The chain combines TRBV9 with TRBJ1-1, with D possibly matching TRBD1 (5 bases). The V gene lost 4 bases and the J gene lost 5 bases, with 12 bases spanning the gap. CDR1 SGDLS and CDR2 YYNGEE come from the germline V gene. CDR3 size: 13 residues. The CDR3 sequence: CASSPRGGTEAFF. The CDR3 DNA is TGTGCCAGCAGCCCCCGGGGGGGAACTGAAGCTTTCTTT. Combining the CDR3 with reference TRBV9 and TRBJ1-1 gives the whole variable domain DSGVTQTPKHLITATGQRVTLRCSPRSGDLSVYWYQQSLDQGLQFLIQYYNGEERAKGNILERFSAQQFPDLHSELNLSSLELGDSALYFCASSPRGGTEAFFGQGTRLTVV.

The rearrangement links TRBV27 to TRBJ2-7, with 7 bases identical to TRBD1. Germline CDR1 is MNHEY and CDR2 is SMNVEV (reference sequence). V dropped 2 bases and J dropped 4; count of bases not matched to a gene: 2. The CDR3 runs to 13 residues. The CDR3 DNA follows: TGTGCCAGCAGTTTAGAGGGACAGTACGAGCAGTACTTC. The encoded protein is CASSLEGQYEQYF.

This clone was seen once. The rearrangement uses TRBV19 and TRBJ1-1; perhaps TRBD1 as D (6 bases). Germline-derived CDR1 and CDR2 are LNHDA and SQIVND (reference sequence). This CDR3 comprises 16 residues. The V and J ends lost 5 bases and 0 bases respectively, with 16 bases between them. The CDR3 sequence: CASSPGGWVMNTEAFF. The CDR3 region has the DNA TGTGCCAGTAGTCCTGGGGGCTGGGTGATGAACACTGAAGCTTTCTTT.

Here the CDR3 reads CASNLPQGAYEQYF. The CDR3 coding sequence is TGTGCCAGCAACCTGCCCCAGGGGGCGTACGAGCAGTACTTC. The rearrangement joins TRBV6-5 to TRBJ2-7, with 8 bases lining up with TRBD1. V lost 7 bases to trimming and J lost 4 bases; unmatched junction nucleotides: 9. The CDR3 is 14 residues long. Per germline, CDR1 MNHEY and CDR2 SVGAGI.

The V call is TRBV5-4, the J call TRBJ2-1; 11 bases are a match to TRBD2. CDR3 size: 15 residues. CDR1 is SGHNT and CDR2 is YYREEE in the germline V gene (reference sequence). J gave up 8 bases and V 1 base, and 5 bases lay outside the gene matches. The CDR3 region has the DNA TGTGCCAGCAGCTTGATCACTAGCGGGAGCGATGAGCAGTTCTTC. Its translation is CASSLITSGSDEQFF. Full variable domain (missing parts from reference TRBV5-4 and TRBJ2-1): ETGVTQSPTHLIKTRGQQVTLRCSSQSGHNTVSWYQQALGQGPQFIFQYYREEENGRGNFPPRFSGLQFPNYSSELNVNALELDDSALYLCASSLITSGSDEQFFGPGTRLTVL.

This sequence joins TRBV19 and TRBJ2-3; no reliable D call. The germline CDR1 and CDR2 sequences are LNHDA and SQIVND (reference sequence). The ends were cut back, 4 bases at V and 2 bases at J, with 13 bases in the middle. This CDR3 region has 15 residues. The CDR3 DNA reads as TGTGCCAGTAGTACCTTAGCTGGGGTCACAGATACGCAGTATTTT. Amino acids: CASSTLAGVTDTQYF.